What follows is one T cell receptor beta chain and its context. Some clones are missing from TCRdb's copy, which holds only in-frame ones; the method was immunoSEQ multiplex PCR. The table shows tens of thousands of clones, with 75% to 80% occurring only once. Germline CDR1 LGHDT, CDR2 YNNKEL (reference sequence). The CDR3 is made up of 16 amino acids. Deletions cut 6 bases from V and 4 bases from J, with 18 bases between. These data are taken from a study of blood T cell repertoires in COVID-19. Study in general: Acute and convalescent COVID-19 samples came from the United States, Italy and Spain. In each case, the material was cDNA or gDNA derived from T cells, B-cell-depleted T cells, or PBMCs.

This clonotype was obtained from a man in his 70s with COVID-19, enrolled during active disease. Source material: peripheral blood. The rearrangement links TRBV3-1 (or the pseudogene TRBV3-2) to TRBJ2-2, with TRBD2 as a possible D gene (6 bases). In DNA, the CDR3 is TGTGCCAGCAGTCTTTGGGGGGTTCGTGGCACCGGGGAGCTGTTTTTT. Residues: CASSLWGVRGTGELFF.